Detailed here is one T cell receptor beta chain. What it recognizes is unknown. This entry is derived from a study of shared clonotypes between healthy human individuals. Study at large: Participating donors consisted of a couple of women and a few men aged 18 to 49.

General observations from the study: Rarefaction exposed incomplete sorted-subset sequencing despite large depth.

Donors, without exception, were Caucasian adults residing in Nashville, Tennessee. The germline V and J ends were trimmed by 4 bases and 6 bases, with 19 bases remaining between them. Looked up from germline, CDR1 is GTSNPN and CDR2 is SVGIG (reference sequence). This CDR3 region has 14 residues. Here immunoSEQ multiplex PCR was the method, and the copy in TCRdb shows in-frame clones only, minus some. Among around 940,000 clones, about three quarters were seen once, and the ten largest hold approximately 1.5%. The rearrangement uses TRBV30 and TRBJ2-7, with D tentatively TRBD1 or TRBD2 (6 bases each). This sequence was found in a man aged 18 to 29 in good health. The specimen sequenced was memory CD4+ T cells sorted from blood. Noted subset: CD45RA-negative fraction. The CDR3, as DNA: TGTGCCTGGAACGTAGGGGGGCTGGGACTCGAGCAGTACTTC. It yields the protein CAWNVGGLGLEQYF.